A single sample gave rise to the 23 T cell receptor beta chains below, sequenced in a study of blood T cell repertoires in COVID-19. The assay was immunoSEQ multiplex PCR, and TCRdb's table has in-frame clones only and misses some. The top ten clones hold 3.5% to 4.5% of a sample with around 200,000 clones, around 84% of them seen once. The sequencing input was peripheral blood. These receptors all come from a man aged 50 to 59 with acute or convalescent COVID-19.

The chain has TRBV6-5 and TRBJ1-1; TRBD1 is a possible D gene (6 bases). V dropped 7 bases and J dropped 1 base, with 16 bases sitting between them. There are 15 residues in the CDR3. Germline values: CDR1 MNHEY, CDR2 SVGAGI. In nucleotides, the CDR3 is TGTGCCAGCACGAAAACGGGACACTCGAACACTGAAGCTTTCTTT. Its translation is CASTKTGHSNTEAFF.

This chain connects TRBV3-1 (or the pseudogene TRBV3-2) to TRBJ2-7; TRBD1 matches 10 bases. This CDR3 spans 16 amino acids. Germline V gene sequence: CDR1 LGHDT, CDR2 YNNKEL (reference sequence). V lost 3 bases to trimming and J lost 2 bases; unmatched junction nucleotides: 7. DNA of the CDR3: TGTGCCAGCAGCCAGACCCTGACAGGGGGCGCCTACGAGCAGTACTTC. Its protein is CASSQTLTGGAYEQYF.

The chain links TRBV6-2 or TRBV6-3 to TRBJ1-4; 8 bases fit TRBD1. Trimming cost V 6 bases and J 7 bases; bases outside gene matches: 7. The CDR3 extends over 14 amino acids. Per the germline V gene, CDR1 is MNHEY and CDR2 is SVGEGT. CDR3 DNA: TGTGCCAGCAGCGGACAGGGCGGCGGTGAAAAACTGTTTTTT. Encoded protein: CASSGQGGGEKLFF.

The gene calls are TRBV28 and TRBJ1-5; D call uncertain. CDR1 and CDR2 from the germline V gene are MDHEN and SYDVKM. This CDR3 is 15 amino acids long. The V end lost 2 bases, the J end lost 0 bases, and 8 bases lay between the germline ends. The CDR3 DNA reads TGTGCCAGCAGTTTACCTCCCCTTAGCAATCAGCCCCAGCATTTT. The encoded protein is CASSLPPLSNQPQHF.

This rearrangement joins TRBV5-5 to TRBJ2-7, with 9 bases aligning to TRBD1. Germline V gene sequence: CDR1 SGHKS, CDR2 YYEKEE (reference sequence). The trim removed 1 base at V and 2 bases at J, leaving 4 bases unmatched. The CDR3 totals 15 residues. The CDR3 sequence: CASSLWTGVTYEQYF. The CDR3 DNA follows: TGTGCCAGCAGCTTGTGGACAGGGGTTACCTACGAGCAGTACTTC.

This clone was seen just once. V gene TRBV10-3 combines with J gene TRBJ1-2, with D unresolved. Germline CDR1 and CDR2: ENHRY and SYGVKD. Trimming shortened V by 2 bases and J by 3 bases, and 13 bases separated the two germline ends. The CDR3 is made up of 15 amino acids. This CDR3 reads CAISEPRGFYYGYTF. CDR3 nucleotide sequence: TGTGCCATCAGTGAGCCCAGAGGCTTCTACTATGGCTACACCTTC.

The rearrangement joins TRBV7-6 to TRBJ1-3; unclear D gene. This CDR3 comprises 16 residues. With 0 bases removed from V and 1 base from J, the gap between germline ends came to 10 bases. Germline V gives CDR1 SGHVS, CDR2 FNYEAQ. The CDR3 nucleotides read TGTGCCAGCAGCTTAGCGGGTCTCGGGTCTGGAAACACCATATATTTT. Translated, it gives CASSLAGLGSGNTIYF.

The chain couples TRBV7-9 to TRBJ2-7, with D possibly being TRBD1 (6 bases). There are 14 residues in the CDR3. The V and J ends lost 8 bases and 4 bases respectively, with 18 bases between them. CDR1 SEHNR and CDR2 FQNEAQ come from the germline V gene (reference sequence). This CDR3 reads CASQYEQGEYEQYF. The CDR3 DNA is TGTGCCAGCCAATATGAACAGGGAGAATACGAGCAGTACTTC.

The CDR3 is CASSLEAGESYEQYF. The CDR3 DNA follows: TGCGCCAGCAGCTTGGAGGCAGGGGAGAGCTACGAGCAGTACTTC. This chain links TRBV5-1 with TRBJ2-7, with a tentative D call TRBD1 (6 bases). Trimming left V 0 bases short and J 3 bases short, with 13 bases between. This CDR3 is 15 amino acids long. Germline-derived CDR1 and CDR2 are SGHRS and YFSETQ.

V and J are TRBV2 and TRBJ2-5, with D possibly matching TRBD2 (5 bases). The germline CDR1 and CDR2 sequences are SNHLY and FYNNEI. The ends were cut back, 7 bases at V and 5 bases at J, with 8 bases in the middle. CDR3 length: 11 residues. DNA of the CDR3: TGTGCCAGCACCCGGAGGGAGACCCAGTACTTC. Amino acids: CASTRRETQYF. Based on the CDR3 plus reference TRBV2 and TRBJ2-5, the full variable domain is EPEVTQTPSHQVTQMGQEVILRCVPISNHLYFYWYRQILGQKVEFLVSFYNNEISEKSEIFDDQFSVERPDGSNFTLKIRSTKLEDSAMYFCASTRRETQYFGPGTRLLVL.

The V call is TRBV7-6, the J call TRBJ1-1; no definite D call. In germline, CDR1 is SGHVS, CDR2 FNYEAQ. The CDR3 covers 13 residues. Trimming removed 5 bases at V and 0 bases at J, with 7 bases between. The CDR3 is CASSREVNTEAFF. DNA of the CDR3: TGTGCCAGCAGCCGCGAGGTGAACACTGAAGCTTTCTTT.

This clone was counted a single time. The chain is built from TRBV14 and TRBJ2-2; 8 bases match TRBD1. CDR1 is SGHDN, CDR2 FVKESK, per germline. V gave up 10 bases and J gave up 1 base; unmatched junction bases: 5. The CDR3 sequence is 14 residues long. Here the CDR3 DNA reads TGTGCCATTAGAGGACAGGGGAACACCGGGGAGCTGTTTTTT. Its protein product is CAIRGQGNTGELFF.

V usage is TRBV14 and J usage is TRBJ1-6; 7 bases are shared with TRBD1. Germline V lookup: CDR1 SGHDN, CDR2 FVKESK. The CDR3 runs to 15 residues. The J segment lost 4 bases and the V segment lost 4 bases, leaving 4 bases of the junction unmatched. CDR3 sequence: CASSPPGQYNSPLHF. The CDR3 nucleotides read TGTGCCAGCAGCCCACCGGGACAGTATAATTCACCCCTCCACTTT.

The rearrangement links TRBV7-9 to TRBJ1-1; TRBD1 aligns across 9 bases. Looked up from germline, CDR1 is SEHNR and CDR2 is FQNEAQ (reference sequence). V shed 2 bases and J 4 bases; nucleotides not matched to a gene: 5. The CDR3 is made up of 15 amino acids. The CDR3: CASSLSLTGGTEAFF. DNA for the CDR3: TGTGCCAGCAGCTTATCCCTGACAGGGGGCACTGAAGCTTTCTTT. The variable domain in full, with the rest retrieved from reference TRBV7-9 and TRBJ1-1, is DTGVSQNPRHKITKRGQNVTFRCDPISEHNRLYWYRQTLGQGPEFLTYFQNEAQLEKSRLLSDRFSAERPKGSFSTLEIQRTEQGDSAMYLCASSLSLTGGTEAFFGQGTRLTVV.

The chain carries TRBV11-2 and TRBJ2-2, with 7 positions matching TRBD2. Germline V gives CDR1 SGHAT, CDR2 FQNNGV. This CDR3 is built from 14 residues. After removal of 7 bases from V and 5 bases from J, the junction contained 7 bases not matched to a gene. Here the CDR3 reads CASILFGGTGELFF. The CDR3 DNA reads TGTGCCAGCATCCTCTTCGGGGGGACCGGGGAGCTGTTTTTT.

This clone turned up a few times. CDR3 nucleotides: TGTGCCAGCTCACACAGGGGGAGTCAGCCCCAGCATTTT. Protein product: CASSHRGSQPQHF. The V gene is TRBV18, the J gene TRBJ1-5; 8 nucleotides align to TRBD1. This CDR3 spans 13 amino acids. Germline V CDR1 and CDR2: KGHSH, LQKENI. The J segment lost 6 bases and the V segment lost 4 bases, leaving 2 bases of the junction unmatched. Looking up the rest from reference TRBV18 and TRBJ1-5 gives the full variable domain: NAGVMQNPRHLVRRRGQEARLRCSPMKGHSHVYWYRQLPEEGLKFMVYLQKENIIDESGMPKERFSAEFPKEGPSILRIQQVVRGDSAAYFCASSHRGSQPQHFGDGTRLSIL.

The chain links TRBV11-2 to TRBJ1-2; 7 positions agree with TRBD1. Germline values: CDR1 SGHAT, CDR2 FQNNGV. Losses at the gene ends were 5 bases for V and 7 bases for J; bases not matched to a gene: 10. The CDR3 runs 14 residues. In DNA form, the CDR3 reads TGTGCCAGCAGCCTCCGACAGGGAGTGGCTGGCTACACCTTC. Protein: CASSLRQGVAGYTF.

This chain links TRBV19 with TRBJ2-3; D gene unclear. With 4 bases removed from V and 3 bases from J, the gap between germline ends came to 8 bases. This CDR3 is 13 amino acids long. Per germline, CDR1 LNHDA and CDR2 SQIVND (reference sequence). CDR3 bases: TGTGCCAGTAGTAGTCAGTTTACAGATACGCAGTATTTT. It encodes CASSSQFTDTQYF. Full variable domain (rest looked up from reference TRBV19 and TRBJ2-3): DGGITQSPKYLFRKEGQNVTLSCEQNLNHDAMYWYRQDPGQGLRLIYYSQIVNDFQKGDIAEGYSVSREKKESFPLTVTSAQKNPTAFYLCASSSQFTDTQYFGPGTRLTVL.

The chain uses TRBV6-5 and TRBJ1-6, with 7 bases lining up with TRBD1. The CDR3 loop spans 14 amino acids. J gave up 7 bases and V 2 bases, and 2 bases lay outside the gene matches. Germline V gene data show CDR1 as MNHEY and CDR2 as SVGAGI. The CDR3 spells CASSYRGQNSPLHF. CDR3 nucleotide sequence: TGTGCCAGCAGTTACAGGGGACAGAATTCACCCCTCCACTTT.

The gene calls are TRBV27 and TRBJ1-4; D is ambiguous. This CDR3 has 15 residues. From germline, CDR1 is MNHEY and CDR2 SMNVEV (reference sequence). The V gene lost 5 bases and the J gene lost 0 bases, with 10 bases spanning the gap. Here the CDR3 reads CASSPNSATNEKLFF. The CDR3 bases are TGTGCCAGCAGTCCCAACTCTGCAACTAATGAAAAACTGTTTTTT.

The chain joins TRBV12-5 to TRBJ2-3, with 11 bases aligning to TRBD2. Germline CDR1 reads LGHNT; CDR2 reads FRNRAP. Trimming at V came to 6 bases and at J to 3 bases, leaving 5 bases not matched to a gene. The CDR3 consists of 15 residues. The CDR3 DNA follows: TGTGCTAGTGGCCCCGGACTAGCGGGTACAGATACGCAGTATTTT. As protein: CASGPGLAGTDTQYF. The variable domain in full, completed from reference TRBV12-5 and TRBJ2-3, reads DARVTQTPRHKVTEMGQEVTMRCQPILGHNTVFWYRQTMMQGLELLAYFRNRAPLDDSGMPKDRFSAEMPDATLATLKIQPSEPRDSAVYFCASGPGLAGTDTQYFGPGTRLTVL.

The V and J genes are TRBV18 and TRBJ1-2; 8 bases are a match to TRBD1. Germline lookup yields CDR1 KGHSH and CDR2 LQKENI. The CDR3 has 17 residues. V lost 8 bases, J lost 7 bases, and 21 bases stayed unmatched. DNA of the CDR3: TGTGCCAGCCATCCACCCGGGACAGGCCTATATTTTTCTGGCTACACCTTC. It yields the protein CASHPPGTGLYFSGYTF.

The chain has TRBV5-1 and TRBJ2-5; no definite D call. Germline CDR1 SGHRS, CDR2 YFSETQ. This CDR3 is 12 amino acids long. Between the trimmed V and J ends, which lost 6 bases and 3 bases, there was a span of 9 bases. In nucleotides, the CDR3 is TGCGCCAGCATGGCCCAAGAAGAGACCCAGTACTTC. Amino acids: CASMAQEETQYF.